This entry concerns a single TCR beta chain. This sample is drawn from a study of T-cell memory formation after mild COVID-19. The CDR3 totals 10 residues. Looked up from germline, CDR1 is DFQATT and CDR2 is SNEGSKA (reference sequence). V shed 3 bases and J shed 6 bases, with 5 bases lying between them. TCRdb analysed the 5' RACE reads with MiXCR anew, one entry per CDR3 protein. Counted here are fewer than 500,000 distinct CDR3 sequences, 25% occurring once; the ten biggest clones make up 9.5% to 15%. This TCR derives from an adult woman who had mild COVID-19 (a few samples of this study predate the infection). Cell type and time point are not known. Sequencing was done on a sample of PBMCs or a T cell subset sorted from them (not recorded which). The rearrangement uses TRBV20-1 and TRBJ1-2; D not resolved. The CDR3 sequence: CSASDNGYTF. The CDR3 DNA is TGCAGTGCTAGCGACAATGGCTACACCTTC.